The source of this T cell receptor (beta chain) is a study of blood T cell repertoires in COVID-19. The wider study: Sites in the United States, Italy and Spain provided acute and convalescent COVID-19 samples. PBMCs, B-cell-depleted T cells, or T cells were the source of the cDNA or gDNA that made up the material.

With V trimmed by 5 bases and J by 0 bases, 2 bases remained unmatched. The CDR3 loop spans 14 amino acids. The germline gives CDR1 SEHNR, CDR2 FQNEAQ (reference sequence). Per the study methods: Amplification with reference gene primers provided the estimates of nucleated cell counts. Method: immunoSEQ multiplex PCR; TCRdb's copy keeps in-frame clones and lacks some. V and J calls and clone size are those listed in that table; D and trimming were worked out from the DNA. The sample holds around 190,000 clones, roughly 82% seen once. The gene calls are TRBV7-9 and TRBJ1-2; 8 bases fit TRBD1. Source material: peripheral blood. The sequence came from a human donor in a cohort sampled during active COVID-19. In DNA form, the CDR3 reads TGTGCCAGCAGCCGGGGACAGGCTAACTATGGCTACACCTTC. This gives the protein CASSRGQANYGYTF.